This T cell receptor (beta chain) is from a study of Ad26.COV2.S vaccination and SARS-CoV-2 variants. Background on the study: The donor participated in the COV1001 trial, in its Ad26.COV2.S arm. Participants got Ad26.COV2.S intramuscularly, once or twice 56 days apart.

The V and J ends lost 3 bases and 1 base, in that order; junction bases with no gene match: 5. The CDR3 loop spans 15 amino acids. The germline V gene encodes CDR1 MDHEN and CDR2 SYDVKM. The treatment: 15 to 20 received Ad26.COV2.S at low or high dose, single or two shots; 5 received placebo; per-sample allocation not given. Each sample was drawn 63 days after the first injection (of vaccine or placebo). An Ad26 vector carrying the Wuhan-strain SARS-CoV-2 spike served as the vaccine. Sequencing used immunoSEQ multiplex PCR; TCRdb keeps in-frame clones, though not all of them. The sample has some 320,000 clones; around four fifths are singletons.

V gene TRBV28 combines with J gene TRBJ1-1, with 7 bases matching TRBD1. Sequencing used peripheral blood, obtained in a trial of Ad26.COV2.S vaccine versus placebo. The sequence derives from a person between 18 and 65 years old who received the Ad26.COV2.S COVID-19 vaccine or a placebo. The CDR3 sequence is CASSFPGTANTEAFF. The CDR3 nucleotides are TGTGCCAGCAGTTTTCCCGGGACAGCGAACACTGAAGCTTTCTTT.